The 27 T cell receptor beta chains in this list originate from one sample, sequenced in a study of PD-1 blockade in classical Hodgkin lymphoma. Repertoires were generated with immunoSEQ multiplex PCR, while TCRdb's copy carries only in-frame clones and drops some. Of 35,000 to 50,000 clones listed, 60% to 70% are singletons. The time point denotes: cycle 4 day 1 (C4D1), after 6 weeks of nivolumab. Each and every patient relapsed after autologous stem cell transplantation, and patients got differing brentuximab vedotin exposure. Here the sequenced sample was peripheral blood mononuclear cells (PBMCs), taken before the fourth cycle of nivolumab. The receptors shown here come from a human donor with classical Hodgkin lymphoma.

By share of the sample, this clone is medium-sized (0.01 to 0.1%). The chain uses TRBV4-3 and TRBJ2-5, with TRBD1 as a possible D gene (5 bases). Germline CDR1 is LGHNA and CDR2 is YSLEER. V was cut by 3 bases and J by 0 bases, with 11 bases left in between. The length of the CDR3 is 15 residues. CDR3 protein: CASSHGRGYQETQYF. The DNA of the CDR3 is TGCGCCAGCAGCCACGGAAGGGGCTACCAAGAGACCCAGTACTTC.

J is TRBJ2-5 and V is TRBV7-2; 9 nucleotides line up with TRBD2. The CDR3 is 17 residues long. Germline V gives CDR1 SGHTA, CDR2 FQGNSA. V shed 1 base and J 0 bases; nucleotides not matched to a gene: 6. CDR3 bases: TGTGCCAGCAGCTTAGGCAGCGGGGGGAAGCACCAAGAGACCCAGTACTTC. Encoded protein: CASSLGSGGKHQETQYF.

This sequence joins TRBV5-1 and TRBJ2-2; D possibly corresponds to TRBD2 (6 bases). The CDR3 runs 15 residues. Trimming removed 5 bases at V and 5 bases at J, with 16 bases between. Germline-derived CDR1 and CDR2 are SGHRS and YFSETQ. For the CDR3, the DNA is TGCGCCAGCAGGGGACTGGGCCGAGGTACCGGGGAGCTGTTTTTT. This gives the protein CASRGLGRGTGELFF.

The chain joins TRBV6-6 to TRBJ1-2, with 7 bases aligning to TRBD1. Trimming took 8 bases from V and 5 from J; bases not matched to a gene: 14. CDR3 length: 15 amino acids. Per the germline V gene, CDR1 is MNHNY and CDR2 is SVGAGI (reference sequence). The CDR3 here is CASSALDRAMYGYTF. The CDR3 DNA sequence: TGTGCCAGCTCCGCCCTCGACAGGGCGATGTATGGCTACACCTTC.

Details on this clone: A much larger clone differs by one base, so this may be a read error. CDR3 sequence (DNA): TGTGCCAGCAGTCCACAGGGGTCTGGGGCCAACATCCTGACTTTC. Protein: CASSPQGSGANILTF. The V gene is TRBV6-6, the J gene TRBJ2-6; TRBD1 matches 7 bases. This CDR3 region has 15 residues. Germline V CDR1 and CDR2: MNHNY, SVGAGI (reference sequence).

The CDR3 nucleotides read TGTGCCTGGGGGGACTGGGGGGCTGACTATGGCTACACCTTC. Translating gives CAWGDWGADYGYTF. The V gene is TRBV30, the J gene TRBJ1-2, with TRBD1 as a possible D gene (6 bases). Trimming cost V 5 bases and J 3 bases, with 16 bases left between them. The CDR3 is 14 residues long. Germline lookup yields CDR1 GTSNPN and CDR2 SVGIG (reference sequence). Drawing the rest from reference TRBV30 and TRBJ1-2, the complete variable domain is SQTIHQWPATLVQPVGSPLSLECTVEGTSNPNLYWYRQAAGRGLQLLFYSVGIGQISSEVPQNLSASRPQDRQFILSSKKLLLSDSGFYLCAWGDWGADYGYTFGSGTRLTVV.

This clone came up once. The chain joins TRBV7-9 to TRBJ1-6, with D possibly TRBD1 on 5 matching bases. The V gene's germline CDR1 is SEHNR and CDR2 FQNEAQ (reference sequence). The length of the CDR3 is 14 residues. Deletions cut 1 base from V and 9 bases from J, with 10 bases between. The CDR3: CASSLEIGVSPLHF. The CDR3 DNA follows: TGTGCCAGCAGCTTAGAAATAGGGGTTTCACCCCTCCACTTT.

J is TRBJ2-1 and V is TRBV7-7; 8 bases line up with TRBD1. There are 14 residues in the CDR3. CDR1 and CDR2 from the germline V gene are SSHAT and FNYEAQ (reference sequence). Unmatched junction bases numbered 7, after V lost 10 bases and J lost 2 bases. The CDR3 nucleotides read TGTGCCACCTCCCGGGACAGGACCTACAATGAGCAGTTCTTC. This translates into CATSRDRTYNEQFF. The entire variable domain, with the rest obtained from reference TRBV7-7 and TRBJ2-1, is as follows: GAGVSQSPRYKVTKRGQDVTLRCDPISSHATLYWYQQALGQGPEFLTYFNYEAQPDKSGLPSDRFSAERPEGSISTLTIQRTEQRDSAMYRCATSRDRTYNEQFFGPGTRLTVL.

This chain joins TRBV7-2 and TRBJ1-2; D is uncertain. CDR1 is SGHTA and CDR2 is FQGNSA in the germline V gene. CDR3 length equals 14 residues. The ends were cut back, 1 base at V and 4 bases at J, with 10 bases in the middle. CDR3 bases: TGTGCCAGCAGCTTAGAATCGGGGATCTATGGCTACACCTTC. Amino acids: CASSLESGIYGYTF.

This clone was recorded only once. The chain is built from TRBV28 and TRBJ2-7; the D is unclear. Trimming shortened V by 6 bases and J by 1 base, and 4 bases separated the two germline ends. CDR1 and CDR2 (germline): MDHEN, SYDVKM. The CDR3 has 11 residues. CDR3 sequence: CASRGSYEQYF. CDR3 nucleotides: TGTGCCAGCAGAGGTTCCTACGAGCAGTACTTC.

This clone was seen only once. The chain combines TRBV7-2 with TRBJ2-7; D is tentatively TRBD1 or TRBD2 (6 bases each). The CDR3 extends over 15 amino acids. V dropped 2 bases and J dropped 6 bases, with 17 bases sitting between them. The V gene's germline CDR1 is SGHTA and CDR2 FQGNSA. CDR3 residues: CASSLIPAGGSEQYF. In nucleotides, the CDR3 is TGTGCCAGCAGCTTAATCCCCGCCGGGGGCAGCGAGCAGTACTTC.

The CDR3 protein is CASSLERTYASGRETQYF. The CDR3 DNA sequence: TGTGCCAGCAGCTTGGAGCGGACGTACGCATCGGGACGAGAGACCCAGTACTTC. The V call is TRBV5-4, the J call TRBJ2-5; D possibly uses TRBD1 or TRBD2 (5 bases each). The length of the CDR3 is 18 residues. Germline loops: CDR1 SGHNT, CDR2 YYREEE (reference sequence). Trimming pared 0 bases from V and 4 bases from J, leaving 22 bases between.

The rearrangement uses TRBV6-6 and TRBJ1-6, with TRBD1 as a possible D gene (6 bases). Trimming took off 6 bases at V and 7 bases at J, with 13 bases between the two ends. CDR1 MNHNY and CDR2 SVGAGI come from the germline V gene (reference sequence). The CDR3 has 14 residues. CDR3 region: CASRPGQLNSPLHF. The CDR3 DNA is TGTGCCAGCAGGCCGGGACAACTAAATTCACCCCTCCACTTT.

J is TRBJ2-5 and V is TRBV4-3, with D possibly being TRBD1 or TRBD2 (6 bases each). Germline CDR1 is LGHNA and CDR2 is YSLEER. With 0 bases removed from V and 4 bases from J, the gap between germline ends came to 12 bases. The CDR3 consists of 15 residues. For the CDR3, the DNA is TGCGCCAGCAGCCAAGAATGGGGGGCCAGAGAGACCCAGTACTTC. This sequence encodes CASSQEWGARETQYF.

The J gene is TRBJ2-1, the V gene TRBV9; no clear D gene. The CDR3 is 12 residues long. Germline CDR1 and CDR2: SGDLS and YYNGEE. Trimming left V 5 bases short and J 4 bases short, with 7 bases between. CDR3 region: CASSSYYNEQFF. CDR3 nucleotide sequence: TGTGCCAGCAGTAGTTATTACAATGAGCAGTTCTTC.

DNA for the CDR3: TGTGCCATTTGGGTGGTTGGGGAGAGCTCCTACGAGCAGTACTTC. Translated: CAIWVVGESSYEQYF. The chain employs TRBV30 and TRBJ2-7; D perhaps matches TRBD2 (5 bases). This CDR3 is built from 15 residues. Germline V CDR1 and CDR2: GTSNPN, SVGIG (reference sequence). Trimming pared 8 bases from V and 0 bases from J, leaving 20 bases between.

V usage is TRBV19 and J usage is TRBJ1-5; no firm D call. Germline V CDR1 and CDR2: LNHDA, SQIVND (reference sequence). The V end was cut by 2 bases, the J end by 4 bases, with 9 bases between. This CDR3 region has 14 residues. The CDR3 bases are TGTGCCAGTAGTATATCTCTAGAGAATCAGCCCCAGCATTTT. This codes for CASSISLENQPQHF.

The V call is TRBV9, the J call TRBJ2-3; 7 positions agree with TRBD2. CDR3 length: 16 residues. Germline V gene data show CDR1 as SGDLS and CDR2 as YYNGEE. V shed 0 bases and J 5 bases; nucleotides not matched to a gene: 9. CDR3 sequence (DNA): TGTGCCAGCAGCGTAGCGGCTAGCGGACGAAAAGATACGCAGTATTTT. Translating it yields CASSVAASGRKDTQYF.

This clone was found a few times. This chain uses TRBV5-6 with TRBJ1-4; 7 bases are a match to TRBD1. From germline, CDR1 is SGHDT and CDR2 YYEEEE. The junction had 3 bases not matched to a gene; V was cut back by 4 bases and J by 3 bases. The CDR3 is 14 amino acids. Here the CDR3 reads CASSTGQPNEKLFF. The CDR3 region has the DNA TGTGCCAGCAGCACGGGACAGCCTAATGAAAAACTGTTTTTT.

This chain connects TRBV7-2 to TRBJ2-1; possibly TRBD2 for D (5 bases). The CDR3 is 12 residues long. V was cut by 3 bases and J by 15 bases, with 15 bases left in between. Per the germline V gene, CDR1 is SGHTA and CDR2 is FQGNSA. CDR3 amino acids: CASSFSQDWRFF. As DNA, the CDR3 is TGTGCCAGCAGCTTCTCGCAGGACTGGCGGTTCTTC.

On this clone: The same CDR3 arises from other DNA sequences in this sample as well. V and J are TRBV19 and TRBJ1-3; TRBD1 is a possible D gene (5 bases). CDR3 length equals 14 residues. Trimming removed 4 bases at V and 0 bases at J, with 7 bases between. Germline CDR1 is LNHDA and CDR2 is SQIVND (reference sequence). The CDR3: CASSTGSSGNTIYF. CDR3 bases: TGTGCCAGTAGTACAGGGTCCTCTGGAAACACCATATATTTT.

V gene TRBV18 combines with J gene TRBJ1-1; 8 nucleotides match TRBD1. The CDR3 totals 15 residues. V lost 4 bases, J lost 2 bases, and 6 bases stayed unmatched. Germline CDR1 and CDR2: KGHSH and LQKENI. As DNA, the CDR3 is TGTGCCAGCTCACGAACCGGACAGGGTAACACTGAAGCTTTCTTT. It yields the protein CASSRTGQGNTEAFF.

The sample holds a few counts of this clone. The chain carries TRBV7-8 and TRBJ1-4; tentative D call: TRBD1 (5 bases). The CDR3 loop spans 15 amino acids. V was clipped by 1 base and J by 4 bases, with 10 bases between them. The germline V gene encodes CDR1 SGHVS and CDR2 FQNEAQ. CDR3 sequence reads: CASSLGQSLNEKLFF. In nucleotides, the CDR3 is TGTGCCAGCAGCTTAGGACAGTCCCTTAATGAAAAACTGTTTTTT.

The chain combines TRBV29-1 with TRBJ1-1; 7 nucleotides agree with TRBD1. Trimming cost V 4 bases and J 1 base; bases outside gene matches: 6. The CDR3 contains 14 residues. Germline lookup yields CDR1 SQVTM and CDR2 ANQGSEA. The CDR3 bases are TGCAGCGTTGTGGAAGGGACAGCGAACACTGAAGCTTTCTTT. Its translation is CSVVEGTANTEAFF.

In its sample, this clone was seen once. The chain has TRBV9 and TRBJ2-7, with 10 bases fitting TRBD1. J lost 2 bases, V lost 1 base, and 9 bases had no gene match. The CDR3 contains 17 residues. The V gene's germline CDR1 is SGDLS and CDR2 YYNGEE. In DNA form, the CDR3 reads TGTGCCAGCAGCGTAAGGGCCGGGACAGGGGCGACCTACGAGCAGTACTTC. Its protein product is CASSVRAGTGATYEQYF.

The CDR3 bases are TGTGCCAGCAGCTCCGGGACAGTATTATACGAGCAGTACTTC. Translating gives CASSSGTVLYEQYF. The chain combines TRBV11-1 with TRBJ2-7; TRBD1 agrees at 7 bases. The CDR3 consists of 14 residues. The V gene end was trimmed by 4 bases and the J gene end by 4 bases; junction bases not matched to a gene: 7. Germline lookup yields CDR1 SGHAT and CDR2 FQDESV (reference sequence).

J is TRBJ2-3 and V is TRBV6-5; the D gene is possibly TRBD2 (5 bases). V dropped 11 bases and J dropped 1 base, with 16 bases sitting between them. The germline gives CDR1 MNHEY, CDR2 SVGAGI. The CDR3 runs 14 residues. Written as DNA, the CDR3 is TGTGCCTCCCTCGATCTCGGGGGCACAGATACGCAGTATTTT. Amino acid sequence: CASLDLGGTDTQYF.